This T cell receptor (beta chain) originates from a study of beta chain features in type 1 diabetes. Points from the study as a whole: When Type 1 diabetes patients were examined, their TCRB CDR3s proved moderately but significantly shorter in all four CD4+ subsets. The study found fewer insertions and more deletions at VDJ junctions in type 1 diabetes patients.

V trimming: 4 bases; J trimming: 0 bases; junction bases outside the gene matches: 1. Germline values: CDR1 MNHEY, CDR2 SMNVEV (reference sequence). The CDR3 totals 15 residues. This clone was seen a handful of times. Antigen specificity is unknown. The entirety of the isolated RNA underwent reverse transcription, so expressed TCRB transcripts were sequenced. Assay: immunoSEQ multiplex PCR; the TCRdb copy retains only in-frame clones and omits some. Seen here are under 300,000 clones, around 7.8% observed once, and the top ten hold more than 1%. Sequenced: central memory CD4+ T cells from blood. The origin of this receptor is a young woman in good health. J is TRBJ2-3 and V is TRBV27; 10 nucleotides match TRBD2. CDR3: CASSSTSGSTDTQYF. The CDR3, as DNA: TGTGCCAGCAGTTCGACTAGCGGGAGCACAGATACGCAGTATTTT.